The 16 T cell receptor beta chains below all came from one sample that was sequenced in a study of blood T cell repertoires in COVID-19. Profiling relied on immunoSEQ multiplex PCR, and the TCRdb table lists in-frame clones only, not all of them. The sample includes hundreds of thousands of clones, approximately 88% seen only once; the top ten take approximately 3%. The sequencing input was peripheral blood. Receptors originate from a woman in her 30s with COVID-19, enrolled during active disease.

The chain has TRBV4-2 and TRBJ2-1, with 7 bases aligning to TRBD2. The junction had 13 bases not matched to a gene; V was cut back by 4 bases and J by 7 bases. Germline V gene lookup returns CDR1 LGHNA and CDR2 YNFKEQ. This CDR3 has 16 amino acids. The CDR3 DNA follows: TGTGCCAGCAGCCTCCCAGAAAGCGGGAACCTTAATGAGCAGTTCTTC. This gives the protein CASSLPESGNLNEQFF.

Worth noting for this clone: One end of the junction varies from germline; a read error may be responsible. Other DNA sequences within the sample encode an identical CDR3. This chain connects TRBV16 to TRBJ2-7; 7 nucleotides line up with TRBD1. Germline values: CDR1 KGHSY, CDR2 FQNENV. The CDR3 is 14 amino acids. Written as DNA, the CDR3 is TGTGCCAGTAGCCAATCTGGACAGGTCTACGAGCAGTACTTC. It encodes CASSQSGQVYEQYF. Using reference TRBV16 and TRBJ2-7 for the parts outside the CDR3, the full variable domain is GEEVAQTPKHLVRGEGQKAKLYCAPIKGHSYVFWYQQVLKNEFKFLISFQNENVFDETGMPKERFSAKCLPNSPCSLEIQATKLEDSAVYFCASSQSGQVYEQYFGPGTRLTVT.

The chain links TRBV6-5 to TRBJ2-3; D gene uncertain. V was trimmed by 2 bases and J by 0 bases, leaving 6 bases between them. CDR3 length equals 14 residues. Looked up from germline, CDR1 is MNHEY and CDR2 is SVGAGI. CDR3: CASSYEPSTDTQYF. CDR3 coding DNA: TGTGCCAGCAGTTACGAGCCGAGCACAGATACGCAGTATTTT.

The V and J genes are TRBV18 and TRBJ1-1, with TRBD1 matching 7 bases. This CDR3 comprises 13 residues. Trimming cost V 1 base and J 6 bases; bases outside gene matches: 2. Germline loops: CDR1 KGHSH, CDR2 LQKENI. The CDR3 is CASSPRGGPEAFF. CDR3 sequence (DNA): TGTGCCAGCTCACCACGAGGGGGCCCTGAAGCTTTCTTT.

The chain is built from TRBV11-2 and TRBJ2-1; 9 bases are shared with TRBD2. Trimming took 5 bases from V and 5 from J; bases not matched to a gene: 4. This CDR3 is 14 amino acids long. Germline CDR1 is SGHAT and CDR2 is FQNNGV. Written as DNA, the CDR3 is TGTGCCAGCAGCCGGGCTAGCGGGAACAATGAGCAGTTCTTC. Protein product: CASSRASGNNEQFF.

The rearrangement links TRBV7-2 to TRBJ2-3, with TRBD2 matching over 9 bases. Germline CDR1 reads SGHTA; CDR2 reads FQGNSA. The CDR3 extends over 15 amino acids. Losses at the gene ends were 5 bases for V and 2 bases for J; bases not matched to a gene: 5. CDR3 DNA: TGTGCCAGCAGCACCGGACTAGCGTTCACAGATACGCAGTATTTT. Its translation is CASSTGLAFTDTQYF.

The V call is TRBV5-1, the J call TRBJ2-1; maybe TRBD2 (5 bases). The V gene's germline CDR1 is SGHRS and CDR2 YFSETQ. V was pared by 0 bases and J by 8 bases, with 24 bases between. This CDR3 spans 18 amino acids. The CDR3 region is CASSLVWLAQKHGYEQFF. The CDR3, as DNA: TGCGCCAGCAGCTTGGTTTGGCTAGCCCAAAAACATGGCTATGAGCAGTTCTTC.

This chain connects TRBV29-1 to TRBJ2-5, with D maybe TRBD2 (7 bases). The germline gives CDR1 SQVTM, CDR2 ANQGSEA. Trimming stripped 2 bases from V and 3 bases from J, with 10 bases between. The length of the CDR3 is 13 residues. CDR3 sequence (DNA): TGCAGCGTTGAATTAGGGGGGGAAGAGACCCAGTACTTC. This gives the protein CSVELGGEETQYF.

Remarks on this clone: Other DNA sequences in the same sample also yield this CDR3. The V and J genes are TRBV19 and TRBJ1-1; D uncertain. With 3 bases removed from V and 0 bases from J, the gap between germline ends came to 5 bases. CDR1 and CDR2 from the germline V gene are LNHDA and SQIVND (reference sequence). The CDR3 loop spans 13 amino acids. CDR3 in amino acids: CASSISLNTEAFF. The CDR3, as DNA: TGTGCCAGTAGTATTAGCTTGAACACTGAAGCTTTCTTT. Based on the CDR3 plus reference TRBV19 and TRBJ1-1, the full variable domain is DGGITQSPKYLFRKEGQNVTLSCEQNLNHDAMYWYRQDPGQGLRLIYYSQIVNDFQKGDIAEGYSVSREKKESFPLTVTSAQKNPTAFYLCASSISLNTEAFFGQGTRLTVV.

The chain combines TRBV6-2 or TRBV6-3 with TRBJ2-1, with a tentative D call TRBD2 (6 bases). The CDR3 totals 15 residues. From germline, CDR1 is MNHEY and CDR2 SVGEGT. The V end lost 6 bases, the J end lost 2 bases, and 14 bases lay between the germline ends. The chain's CDR3 is CASSLSGRTYNEQFF. The CDR3 DNA reads as TGTGCCAGCAGCCTTAGCGGACGTACCTACAATGAGCAGTTCTTC.

The chain joins TRBV28 to TRBJ1-5; 10 nucleotides match TRBD1. Germline V CDR1 and CDR2: MDHEN, SYDVKM. V was clipped by 9 bases and J by 5 bases; unmatched bases: 4. CDR3 size: 13 residues. DNA of the CDR3: TGTGCCAGTTGGACAGGGGGTTATCAGCCCCAGCATTTT. The encoded protein is CASWTGGYQPQHF.

The count of this clone is one. The chain combines TRBV28 with TRBJ1-2; D remains ambiguous. This CDR3 comprises 13 residues. V lost 11 bases and J 8 bases, leaving 21 bases between the germline ends. The germline CDR1 and CDR2 sequences are MDHEN and SYDVKM. The CDR3 DNA is TGTGCCGGCGGCCAGTCCGATCGATGGGGCTACACCTTC. Its translation is CAGGQSDRWGYTF.

The J gene is TRBJ2-5, the V gene TRBV5-1; D is undetermined. Trimming left V 4 bases short and J 0 bases short, with 4 bases between. Looked up from germline, CDR1 is SGHRS and CDR2 is YFSETQ. The CDR3 is made up of 12 amino acids. The DNA for the CDR3 is TGCGCCAGCAGCCAGGACCAAGAGACCCAGTACTTC. Encoded protein: CASSQDQETQYF.

The rearrangement uses TRBV6-5 and TRBJ2-2; TRBD2 aligns across 7 bases. This CDR3 has 15 amino acids. With V trimmed by 5 bases and J by 5 bases, 8 bases remained unmatched. The V gene's germline CDR1 is MNHEY and CDR2 SVGAGI. CDR3 amino acids: CASSQSGVGTGELFF. DNA for the CDR3: TGTGCCAGCAGTCAGAGCGGGGTAGGAACCGGGGAGCTGTTTTTT.

J is TRBJ1-6 and V is TRBV4-1, with TRBD1 as a possible D gene (5 bases). V was clipped by 0 bases and J by 4 bases, with 10 bases between them. The CDR3 is 16 amino acids. The V gene's germline CDR1 is MGHRA and CDR2 YSYEKL. The DNA for the CDR3 is TGCGCCAGCAGCCAAGATACCCAGGGTTATAATTCACCCCTCCACTTT. Its translation: CASSQDTQGYNSPLHF.

This chain connects TRBV5-1 to TRBJ2-1; 9 bases agree with TRBD2. The ends lost 4 bases at V and 7 bases at J; junction bases unmatched: 15. Germline V gene sequence: CDR1 SGHRS, CDR2 YFSETQ. The CDR3 covers 17 residues. The DNA for the CDR3 is TGCGCCAGCAGCCCGGAACGAGGCGGGAGGGTCGATAATGAGCAGTTCTTC. Translating gives CASSPERGGRVDNEQFF.